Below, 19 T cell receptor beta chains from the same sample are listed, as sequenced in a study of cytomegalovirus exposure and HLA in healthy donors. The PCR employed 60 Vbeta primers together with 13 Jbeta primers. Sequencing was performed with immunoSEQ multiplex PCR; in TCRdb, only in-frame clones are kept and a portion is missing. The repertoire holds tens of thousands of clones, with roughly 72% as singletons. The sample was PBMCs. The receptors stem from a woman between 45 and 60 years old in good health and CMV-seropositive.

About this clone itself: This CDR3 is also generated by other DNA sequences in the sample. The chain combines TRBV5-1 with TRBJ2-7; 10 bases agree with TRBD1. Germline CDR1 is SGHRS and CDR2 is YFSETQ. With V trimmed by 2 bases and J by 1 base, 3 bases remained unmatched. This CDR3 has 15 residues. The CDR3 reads CASSLGQGGSYEQYF. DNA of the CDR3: TGCGCCAGCAGCTTAGGACAGGGGGGATCCTACGAGCAGTACTTC.

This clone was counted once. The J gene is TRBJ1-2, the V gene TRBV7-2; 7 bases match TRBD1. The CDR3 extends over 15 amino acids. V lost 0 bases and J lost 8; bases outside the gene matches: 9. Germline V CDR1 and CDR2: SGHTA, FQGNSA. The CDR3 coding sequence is TGTGCCAGCAGCTTAGCGAATCCCCCAGGGGGAGGCTACACCTTC. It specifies CASSLANPPGGGYTF.

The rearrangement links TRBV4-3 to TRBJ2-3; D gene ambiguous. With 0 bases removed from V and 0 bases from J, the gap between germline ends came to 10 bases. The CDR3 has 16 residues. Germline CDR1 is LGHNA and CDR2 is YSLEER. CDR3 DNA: TGCGCCAGCAGCCAAGAGCGCGGCCTGAGCACAGATACGCAGTATTTT. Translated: CASSQERGLSTDTQYF.

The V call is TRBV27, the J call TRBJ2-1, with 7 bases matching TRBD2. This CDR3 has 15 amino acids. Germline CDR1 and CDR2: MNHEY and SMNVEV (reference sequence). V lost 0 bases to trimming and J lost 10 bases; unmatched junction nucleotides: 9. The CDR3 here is CASSLSQSLAVEQFF. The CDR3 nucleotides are TGTGCCAGCAGTTTATCGCAATCGCTAGCGGTCGAGCAGTTCTTC.

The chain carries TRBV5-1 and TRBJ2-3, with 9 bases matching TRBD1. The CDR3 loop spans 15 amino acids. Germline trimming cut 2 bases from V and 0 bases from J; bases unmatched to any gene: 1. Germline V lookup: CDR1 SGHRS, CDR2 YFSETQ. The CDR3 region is CASSLQGASTDTQYF. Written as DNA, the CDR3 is TGCGCCAGCAGCTTACAGGGGGCGAGCACAGATACGCAGTATTTT.

DNA of the CDR3: TGTGCCAGCAGCTCCGTCGGGTATACGCAGTATTTT. Residues: CASSSVGYTQYF. V is TRBV7-2 and J is TRBJ2-3; D not certain. The germline V gene has CDR1 SGHTA and CDR2 FQGNSA. Trimming stripped 4 bases from V and 7 bases from J, with 9 bases between. This CDR3 is 12 amino acids long.

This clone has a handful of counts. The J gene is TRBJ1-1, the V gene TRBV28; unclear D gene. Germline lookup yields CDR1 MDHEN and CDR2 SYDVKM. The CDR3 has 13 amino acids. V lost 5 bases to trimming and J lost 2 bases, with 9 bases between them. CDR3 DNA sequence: TGTGCCAGCAGTGATCAGGCAAACACTGAAGCTTTCTTT. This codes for CASSDQANTEAFF. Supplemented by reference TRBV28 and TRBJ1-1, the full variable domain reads DVKVTQSSRYLVKRTGEKVFLECVQDMDHENMFWYRQDPGLGLRLIYFSYDVKMKEKGDIPEGYSVSREKKERFSLILESASTNQTSMYLCASSDQANTEAFFGQGTRLTVV.

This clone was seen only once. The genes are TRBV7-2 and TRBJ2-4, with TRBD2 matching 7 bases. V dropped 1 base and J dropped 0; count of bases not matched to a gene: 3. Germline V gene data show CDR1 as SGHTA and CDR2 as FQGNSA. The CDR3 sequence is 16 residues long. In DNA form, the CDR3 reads TGTGCCAGCAGCTTAGGGCTAGCGGAAGCCAAAAACATTCAGTACTTC. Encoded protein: CASSLGLAEAKNIQYF.

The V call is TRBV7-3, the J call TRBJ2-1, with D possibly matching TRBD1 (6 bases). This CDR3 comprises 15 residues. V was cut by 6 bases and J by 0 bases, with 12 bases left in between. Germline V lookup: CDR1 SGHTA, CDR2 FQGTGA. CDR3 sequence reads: CASSPGVSSYNEQFF. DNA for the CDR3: TGTGCCAGCAGTCCAGGGGTGTCCTCCTACAATGAGCAGTTCTTC. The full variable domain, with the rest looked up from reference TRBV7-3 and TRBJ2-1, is GAGVSQTPSNKVTEKGKYVELRCDPISGHTALYWYRQSLGQGPEFLIYFQGTGAADDSGLPNDRFFAVRPEGSVSTLKIQRTERGDSAVYLCASSPGVSSYNEQFFGPGTRLTVL.

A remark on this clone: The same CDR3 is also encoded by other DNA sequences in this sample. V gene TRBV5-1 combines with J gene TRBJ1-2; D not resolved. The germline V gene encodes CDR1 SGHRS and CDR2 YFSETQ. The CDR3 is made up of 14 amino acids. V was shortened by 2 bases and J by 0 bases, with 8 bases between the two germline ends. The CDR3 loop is CASSLREANYGYTF. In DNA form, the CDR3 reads TGCGCCAGCAGCTTACGGGAAGCTAACTATGGCTACACCTTC.

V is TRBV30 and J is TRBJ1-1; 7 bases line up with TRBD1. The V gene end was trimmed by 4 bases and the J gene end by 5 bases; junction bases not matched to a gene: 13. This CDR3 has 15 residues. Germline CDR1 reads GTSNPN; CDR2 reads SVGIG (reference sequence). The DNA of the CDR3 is TGTGCCTGGAACGCCGGGAGGGGGCCAGGAACTGAAGCTTTCTTT. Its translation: CAWNAGRGPGTEAFF.

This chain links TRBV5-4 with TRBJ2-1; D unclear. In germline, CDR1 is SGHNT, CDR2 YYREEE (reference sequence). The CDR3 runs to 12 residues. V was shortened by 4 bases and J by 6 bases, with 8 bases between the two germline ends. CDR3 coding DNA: TGTGCCAGCAGCCACGAGATCAATGAGCAGTTCTTC. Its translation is CASSHEINEQFF.

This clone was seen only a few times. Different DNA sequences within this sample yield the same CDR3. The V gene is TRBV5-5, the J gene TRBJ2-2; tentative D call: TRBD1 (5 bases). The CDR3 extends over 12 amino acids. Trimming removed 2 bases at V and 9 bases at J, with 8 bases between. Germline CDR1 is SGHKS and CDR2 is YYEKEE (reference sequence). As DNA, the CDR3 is TGTGCCAGCAGCTTTCAGGGTCGGGAGCTGTTTTTT. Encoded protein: CASSFQGRELFF.

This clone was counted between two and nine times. In DNA, the CDR3 is TGTGCCTGGAGTGTGACAGATTATGGCTACACCTTC. Its protein product is CAWSVTDYGYTF. The chain combines TRBV30 with TRBJ1-2, with D possibly being TRBD1 (5 bases). The CDR3 sequence is 12 residues long. Trimming took 0 bases from V and 5 from J, leaving 7 bases between them. Germline values: CDR1 GTSNPN, CDR2 SVGIG (reference sequence).

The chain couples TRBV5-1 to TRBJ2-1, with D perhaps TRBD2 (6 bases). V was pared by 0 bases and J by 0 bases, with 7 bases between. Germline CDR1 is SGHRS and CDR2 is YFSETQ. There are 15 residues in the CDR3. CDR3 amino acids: CASSLDGGSYNEQFF. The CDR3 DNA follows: TGCGCCAGCAGCTTGGACGGGGGCTCCTACAATGAGCAGTTCTTC.

The CDR3, as DNA: TGCGCCAGCAGCCAAGGCAACTCTATCCTCTCCTACGAGCAGTACTTC. Residues: CASSQGNSILSYEQYF. J is TRBJ2-7 and V is TRBV4-1, with D uncertain. The CDR3 is 16 amino acids. Trimming shortened V by 1 base and J by 0 bases, and 13 bases separated the two germline ends. In germline, CDR1 is MGHRA, CDR2 YSYEKL.

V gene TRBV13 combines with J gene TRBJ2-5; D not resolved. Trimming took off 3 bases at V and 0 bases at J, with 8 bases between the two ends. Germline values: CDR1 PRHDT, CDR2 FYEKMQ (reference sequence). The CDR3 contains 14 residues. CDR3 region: CASSLRLNQETQYF. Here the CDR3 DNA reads TGTGCCAGCAGCTTGCGACTTAACCAAGAGACCCAGTACTTC.

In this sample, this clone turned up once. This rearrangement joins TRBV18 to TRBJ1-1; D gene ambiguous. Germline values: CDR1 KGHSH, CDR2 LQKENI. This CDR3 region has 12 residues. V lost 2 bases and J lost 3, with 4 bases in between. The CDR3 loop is CASSPVDTEAFF. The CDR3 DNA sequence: TGTGCCAGCTCACCAGTAGACACTGAAGCTTTCTTT.

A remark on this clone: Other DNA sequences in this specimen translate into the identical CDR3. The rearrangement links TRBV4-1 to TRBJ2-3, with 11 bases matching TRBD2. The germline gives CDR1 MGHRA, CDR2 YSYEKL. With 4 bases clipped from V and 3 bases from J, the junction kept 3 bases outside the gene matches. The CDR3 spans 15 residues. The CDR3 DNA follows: TGCGCCAGCAGCCTTCTAGCGGGAGGAACAGATACGCAGTATTTT. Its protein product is CASSLLAGGTDTQYF.